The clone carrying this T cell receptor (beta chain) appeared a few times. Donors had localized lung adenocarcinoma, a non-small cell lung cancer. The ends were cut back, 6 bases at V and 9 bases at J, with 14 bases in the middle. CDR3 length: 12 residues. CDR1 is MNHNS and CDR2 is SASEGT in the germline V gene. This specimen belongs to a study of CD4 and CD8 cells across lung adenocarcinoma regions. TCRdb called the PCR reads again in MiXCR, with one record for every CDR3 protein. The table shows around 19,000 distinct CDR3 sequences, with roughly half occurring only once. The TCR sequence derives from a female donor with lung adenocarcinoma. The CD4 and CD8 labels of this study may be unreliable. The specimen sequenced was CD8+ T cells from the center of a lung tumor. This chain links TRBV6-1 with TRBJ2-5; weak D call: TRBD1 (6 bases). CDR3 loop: CASSLDRYSQYF. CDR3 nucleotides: TGTGCCAGCAGCCTTGACAGGTATTCCCAGTACTTC.